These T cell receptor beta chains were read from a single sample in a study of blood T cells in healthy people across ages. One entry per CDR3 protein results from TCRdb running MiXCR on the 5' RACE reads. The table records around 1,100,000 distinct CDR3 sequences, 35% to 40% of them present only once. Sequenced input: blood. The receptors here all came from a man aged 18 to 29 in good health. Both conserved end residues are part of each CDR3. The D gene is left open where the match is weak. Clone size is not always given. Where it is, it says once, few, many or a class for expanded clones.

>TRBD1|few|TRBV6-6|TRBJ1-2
CASRERRQGNYGYTF
TGTGCCAGCAGGGAACGACGACAGGGAAACTATGGCTACACCTTC
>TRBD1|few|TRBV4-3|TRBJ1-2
CASSYWTGGDNGYTF
TGCGCCAGCAGCTATTGGACAGGGGGCGACAATGGCTACACCTTC
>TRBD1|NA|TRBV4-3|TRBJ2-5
CASSQDWYRGRPNEQYF
TGCGCCAGCAGCCAAGATTGGTACAGGGGGCGGCCAAATGAGCAGTACTTC
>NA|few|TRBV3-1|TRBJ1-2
CASSPPWGYGYTF
TGTGCCAGCAGCCCACCCTGGGGCTATGGCTACACCTTC
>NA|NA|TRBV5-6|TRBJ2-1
CASSPTNNILFEFF
TGTGCCAGCAGCCCCACTAATAACATCCTATTCGAGTTCTTC
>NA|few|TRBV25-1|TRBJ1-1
CASSETENTEAFF
TGTGCCAGCAGTGAGACAGAGAACACTGAAGCTTTCTTT
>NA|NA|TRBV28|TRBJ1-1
CASSEIRVMNTEAFF
TGTGCCAGCAGCGAGATCAGGGTCATGAACACTGAAGCTTTCTTT
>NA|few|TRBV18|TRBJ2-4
CASSPTRFGNIQYF
TGTGCCAGCTCACCAACTAGGTTCGGAAACATTCAGTACTTC
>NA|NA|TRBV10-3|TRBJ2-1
CAISARGDNNEQFF
TGTGCCATCTCGGCGCGAGGGGACAACAATGAGCAGTTCTTC
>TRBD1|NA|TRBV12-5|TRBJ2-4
CASGKRGQVYKQYF
TGTGCTAGTGGTAAGAGAGGACAGGTCTACAAGCAGTACTTC
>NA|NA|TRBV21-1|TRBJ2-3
CASSKEGARVGDLAESTDTQYF
TGTGCCAGCAGCAAAGAAGGGGCCAGGGTCGGCGACTTAGCGGAGAGCACAGATACGCAGTATTTT
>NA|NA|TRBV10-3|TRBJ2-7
CAISPDWAEQYF
TGTGCCATCAGCCCCGATTGGGCCGAGCAGTACTTC
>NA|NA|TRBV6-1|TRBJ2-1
CASSDGTPTSLFF
TGTGCCAGCAGTGACGGGACCCCGACCTCACTGTTCTTC
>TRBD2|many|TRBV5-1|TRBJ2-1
CASSETSGGNEQFF
TGCGCCAGCAGCGAGACTAGCGGGGGTAATGAGCAGTTCTTC
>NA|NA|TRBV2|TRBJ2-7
CASSVVIGDEQYF
TGTGCCAGCAGTGTGGTTATCGGGGACGAGCAGTACTTC
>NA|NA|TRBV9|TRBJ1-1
CASSVEPLVEAFF
TGTGCCAGCAGCGTAGAACCCTTAGTCGAAGCTTTCTTT
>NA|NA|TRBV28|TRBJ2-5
CASSLLQEETQYF
TGTGCCAGCAGTTTATTACAAGAAGAGACCCAGTACTTC
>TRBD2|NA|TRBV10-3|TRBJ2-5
CAISETSGSQETQYF
TGTGCCATCAGTGAGACTAGCGGGAGTCAGGAGACCCAGTACTTC
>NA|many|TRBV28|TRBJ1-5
CASSLPGIQPQHF
TGTGCCAGCAGTTTACCAGGGATCCAGCCCCAGCATTTT
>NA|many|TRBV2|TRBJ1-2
CASSGRPNYGYTF
TGTGCCAGCAGTGGGCGACCCAACTATGGCTACACCTTC
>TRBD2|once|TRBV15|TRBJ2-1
CATSRDLEKRGGNNEQFF
TGTGCCACCAGCAGAGATCTAGAGAAGCGGGGGGGCAACAATGAGCAGTTCTTC
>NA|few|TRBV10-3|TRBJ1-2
CAIRMGGLGGYTF
TGTGCCATCCGTATGGGGGGGCTAGGTGGCTACACCTTC
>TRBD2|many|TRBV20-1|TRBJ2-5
CSARDRRAGKETQYF
TGCAGTGCTAGAGATCGTAGAGCGGGGAAAGAGACCCAGTACTTC
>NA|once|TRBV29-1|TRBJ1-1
CSVATVYTEAFF
TGCAGCGTTGCAACAGTGTACACTGAAGCTTTCTTT
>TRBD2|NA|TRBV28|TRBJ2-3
CASIAGATDTQYF
TGTGCCAGCATAGCGGGGGCCACAGATACGCAGTATTTT
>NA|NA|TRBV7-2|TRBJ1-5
CASSLGAGRSGNQPQHF
TGTGCCAGCAGCTTAGGCGCAGGGAGATCGGGCAATCAGCCCCAGCATTTT
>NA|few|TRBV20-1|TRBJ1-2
CSASVGARYGYTF
TGCAGTGCTAGTGTGGGGGCGAGGTATGGCTACACCTTC
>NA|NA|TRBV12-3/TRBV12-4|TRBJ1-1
CASSFLNGNTEAFF
TGTGCCAGCAGTTTCCTTAACGGGAACACTGAAGCTTTCTTT
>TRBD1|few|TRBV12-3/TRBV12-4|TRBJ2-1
CASRKGTGLYKEFF
TGTGCCAGCAGGAAAGGGACAGGCTTGTATAAGGAGTTCTTC
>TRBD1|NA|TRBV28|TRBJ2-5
CASSSGQGGGETQYF
TGTGCCAGCAGTTCCGGACAGGGGGGAGGAGAGACCCAGTACTTC
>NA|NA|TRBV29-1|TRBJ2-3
CSVALSYTDTQYF
TGCAGCGTCGCCCTGTCCTACACAGATACGCAGTATTTT
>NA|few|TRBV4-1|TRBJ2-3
CASSRPQSDTQYF
TGCGCCAGCAGCCGGCCCCAGTCAGATACGCAGTATTTT
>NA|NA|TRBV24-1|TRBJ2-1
CATSDLGGWVQFF
TGTGCCACCAGTGACCTGGGGGGCTGGGTACAGTTCTTC
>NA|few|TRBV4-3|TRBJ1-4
CASSPNRGRGEKLFF
TGCGCCAGCAGCCCCAATCGGGGTAGAGGTGAAAAACTGTTTTTT
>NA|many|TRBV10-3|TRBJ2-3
CAISEYTDTQYF
TGTGCCATCAGTGAGTACACAGATACGCAGTATTTT
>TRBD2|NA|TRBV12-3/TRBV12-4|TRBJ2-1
CASSGGRAGNNEQFF
TGTGCCAGCAGTGGGGGACGAGCGGGAAACAATGAGCAGTTCTTC
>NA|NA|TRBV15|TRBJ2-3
CATSRESAQYF
TGTGCCACCAGCAGAGAGAGTGCGCAGTATTTT
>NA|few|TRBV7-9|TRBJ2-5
CASSPLTAPYNEQYF
TGTGCCAGCAGCCCCCTCACGGCCCCCTACAATGAGCAGTACTTC
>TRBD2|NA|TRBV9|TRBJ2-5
CASSATSVQETQYF
TGTGCCAGCAGCGCAACTAGCGTGCAAGAGACCCAGTACTTC
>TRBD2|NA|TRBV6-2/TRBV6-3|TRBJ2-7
CASGDGGGKTYEQYF
TGTGCCAGCGGTGATGGGGGGGGGAAGACCTACGAGCAGTACTTC
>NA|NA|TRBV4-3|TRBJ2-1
CASSQEGSRVVGEQFF
TGCGCCAGCAGCCAAGAAGGAAGCAGGGTTGTCGGTGAGCAGTTCTTC
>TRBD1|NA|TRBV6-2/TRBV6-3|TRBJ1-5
CASSIDRVDNQPQHF
TGTGCCAGCTCCATAGACAGGGTGGACAATCAGCCCCAGCATTTT
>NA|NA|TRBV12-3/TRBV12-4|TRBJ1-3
CASSWVSGNTIYF
TGTGCCAGTAGTTGGGTCTCTGGAAACACCATATATTTT
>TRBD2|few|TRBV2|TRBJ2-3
CASRWTSPITDTQYF
TGTGCCAGCCGATGGACTAGCCCCATCACAGATACGCAGTATTTT
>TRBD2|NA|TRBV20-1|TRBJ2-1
CSAAPPSGGEHNEQFF
TGCAGTGCTGCACCCCCTAGCGGGGGGGAACACAATGAGCAGTTCTTC